This TCR beta chain was captured in a study of T cells after yellow fever vaccination. Synthesis of TCR cDNA relied on 5'RACE template switching, which attached a universal primer site and UMIs. Each CDR3 protein is one row after TCRdb ran MiXCR on the 5' RACE reads. This sample has under 600,000 distinct CDR3 sequences, with around an eighth found just once. As to this clonotype: Its matching antigen is unknown.

The CDR3 runs 15 residues. The germline V gene has CDR1 KGHDR and CDR2 SFDVKD. The V end was cut by 4 bases, the J end by 6 bases, with 16 bases between. Regarding the study as a whole: Post-booster reappearance was seen for most primary-vaccination clones (roughly 96% CD4, around 88% CD8). A weaker but faster secondary response was observed, peaking on day 5 versus 15. Only a small proportion of the clonotypes turned up in both the CD4 and the CD8 compartments, likely arising from convergent recombination.

The sample consisted of PBMCs, taken on the day of the yellow fever booster vaccination. The TCR originated in a man aged 25 to 45 who received the YFV17D yellow fever vaccine. The V gene is TRBV24-1, the J gene TRBJ2-3; possibly TRBD1 for D (5 bases). The CDR3 loop reads CATSETGSHRDTQYF. The CDR3 DNA follows: TGTGCCACCAGTGAAACCGGGTCTCACAGGGATACGCAGTATTTT.